The table lists the clone carrying this T cell receptor (beta chain) with a few counts. These data are taken from a study of molecular identifiers for immune sequencing clone quantification. This CDR3 region has 13 residues. The V gene lost 2 bases and the J gene lost 2 bases, with 8 bases spanning the gap. From germline, CDR1 is GTSNPN and CDR2 SVGIG (reference sequence). A single record per CDR3 protein comes from TCRdb applying MiXCR to the PCR reads. The sample records about 640,000 distinct CDR3 sequences, less than 20% being singletons. The sequencing sample was made of naive CD8+ T cells from blood, with Jurkat cell RNA spiked in. Sample subset: FACS-sorted CD8+CD4-CCR7+CD45RA+ naive T cells. V is TRBV30 and J is TRBJ2-3; D is unclear. The origin of this receptor is a human donor in good health. Some libraries in this study had Jurkat cell RNA spiked in. The CDR3 nucleotides read TGTGCCTGGAGTAGGGTGACCACAGATACGCAGTATTTT. Translation: CAWSRVTTDTQYF.